Listed below are T cell receptor beta chains from one sample, sequenced in a study of blood T cell repertoires in COVID-19. Produced via immunoSEQ multiplex PCR; TCRdb's table is partial and in-frame only. The table lists a few hundred thousand clones, 88% of them singletons, with around 0.99% in the top ten. Sequencing used peripheral blood. The receptors come from a woman in her thirties or forties who had recovered from COVID-19. Each CDR3 is given with its conserved first and last residue. Fields, in order: clone size, J gene, V gene, D gene, CDR3 protein, CDR3 DNA. A D gene is named only where the DNA matches it firmly. Clone size is not always given. Where it is, it says once, few, many or a class for expanded clones.

clone_size: -
j_call: TRBJ2-1
v_call: TRBV28
d_call: TRBD2
cdr3_aa: CASSFPHGLAGNEQFF
cdr3_nt: TGTGCCAGCAGTTTCCCGCACGGACTAGCGGGAAATGAGCAGTTCTTC

clone_size: -
j_call: TRBJ2-1
v_call: TRBV30
d_call: TRBD2
cdr3_aa: CAWSRMVAGLGYEQFF
cdr3_nt: TGTGCCTGGAGTCGCATGGTAGCGGGCCTGGGGTATGAGCAGTTCTTC

clone_size: -
j_call: TRBJ2-3
v_call: TRBV5-6
d_call: -
cdr3_aa: CASSLVQTDTQYF
cdr3_nt: TGTGCCAGCAGCTTGGTTCAGACAGATACGCAGTATTTT

clone_size: -
j_call: TRBJ2-3
v_call: TRBV4-3
d_call: -
cdr3_aa: CASSQGLGLTDTQYF
cdr3_nt: TGCGCCAGCAGCCAAGGACTAGGGCTCACAGATACGCAGTATTTT

clone_size: -
j_call: TRBJ1-5
v_call: TRBV5-4
d_call: -
cdr3_aa: CASSSGGARNQPQHF
cdr3_nt: TGTGCCAGCAGCTCGGGAGGAGCGCGCAATCAGCCCCAGCATTTT

clone_size: -
j_call: TRBJ2-7
v_call: TRBV7-2
d_call: TRBD2
cdr3_aa: CASSRWRGSSYEQYF
cdr3_nt: TGTGCCAGCAGCCGTTGGCGCGGGAGTTCCTACGAGCAGTACTTC

clone_size: -
j_call: TRBJ2-5
v_call: TRBV25-1
d_call: -
cdr3_aa: CASSDGGTAQETQYF
cdr3_nt: TGTGCCAGCAGTGACGGAGGGACAGCCCAAGAGACCCAGTACTTC

clone_size: few
j_call: TRBJ2-1
v_call: TRBV19
d_call: TRBD2
cdr3_aa: CASSSSSGYNEQFF
cdr3_nt: TGTGCCAGTAGTAGCTCTAGCGGGTACAATGAGCAGTTCTTC

clone_size: -
j_call: TRBJ2-7
v_call: TRBV5-6
d_call: TRBD1
cdr3_aa: CASSYRGPVWEYEQYF
cdr3_nt: TGTGCCAGCAGCTACAGGGGGCCGGTTTGGGAGTACGAGCAGTACTTC

clone_size: -
j_call: TRBJ2-7
v_call: TRBV6-5
d_call: TRBD1
cdr3_aa: CASRGQREQYF
cdr3_nt: TGTGCCAGCAGGGGACAGCGGGAGCAGTACTTC

clone_size: -
j_call: TRBJ1-4
v_call: TRBV21-1
d_call: -
cdr3_aa: CASSKGGTGPSFATNEKLFF
cdr3_nt: TGTGCCAGCAGCAAAGGAGGGACAGGGCCTTCCTTTGCAACTAATGAAAAACTGTTTTTT

clone_size: -
j_call: TRBJ2-2
v_call: TRBV19
d_call: -
cdr3_aa: CASSSLAGELFF
cdr3_nt: TGTGCCAGTAGTAGCCTAGCTGGGGAGCTGTTTTTT

clone_size: -
j_call: TRBJ2-2
v_call: TRBV4-3
d_call: -
cdr3_aa: CASSQGQGTGELFF
cdr3_nt: TGCGCCAGCAGCCAAGGCCAGGGGACCGGGGAGCTGTTTTTT

clone_size: -
j_call: TRBJ2-1
v_call: TRBV30
d_call: -
cdr3_aa: CAWRGSSYNEQFF
cdr3_nt: TGTGCCTGGCGCGGAAGCTCCTACAATGAGCAGTTCTTC

clone_size: -
j_call: TRBJ2-2
v_call: TRBV5-1
d_call: TRBD2
cdr3_aa: CASSRGLAGTPGELFF
cdr3_nt: TGCGCCAGCAGCCGGGGGCTAGCGGGAACTCCCGGGGAGCTGTTTTTT

clone_size: once
j_call: TRBJ1-3
v_call: TRBV15
d_call: TRBD1
cdr3_aa: CATSHRQGSSGNTIYF
cdr3_nt: TGTGCCACCAGCCACCGACAGGGGAGCTCTGGAAACACCATATATTTT

clone_size: -
j_call: TRBJ2-7
v_call: TRBV5-4
d_call: -
cdr3_aa: CASSTRHAYYEQYF
cdr3_nt: TGTGCCAGCAGCACCCGACACGCCTACTACGAGCAGTACTTC

clone_size: -
j_call: TRBJ2-1
v_call: TRBV9
d_call: TRBD2
cdr3_aa: CASSGPSGSNEQFF
cdr3_nt: TGTGCCAGCAGCGGGCCCAGCGGGAGTAATGAGCAGTTCTTC

clone_size: -
j_call: TRBJ1-1
v_call: TRBV6-2/TRBV6-3
d_call: -
cdr3_aa: CASSYKLGQVDLNTEAFF
cdr3_nt: TGTGCCAGCAGTTACAAGTTGGGGCAGGTGGATCTGAACACTGAAGCTTTCTTT

clone_size: -
j_call: TRBJ2-2
v_call: TRBV5-6
d_call: TRBD2
cdr3_aa: CASSFLASGGTGELFF
cdr3_nt: TGTGCCAGCAGCTTTTTGGCTAGCGGGGGCACCGGGGAGCTGTTTTTT

clone_size: -
j_call: TRBJ2-3
v_call: TRBV7-3
d_call: TRBD2
cdr3_aa: CASSPGTSGRADTQYF
cdr3_nt: TGTGCCAGCAGCCCGGGGACTAGCGGGAGGGCAGATACGCAGTATTTT

clone_size: -
j_call: TRBJ2-5
v_call: TRBV29-1
d_call: -
cdr3_aa: CSVERPPQETQYF
cdr3_nt: TGCAGCGTTGAGAGGCCACCCCAAGAGACCCAGTACTTC

clone_size: -
j_call: TRBJ2-6
v_call: TRBV24-1
d_call: -
cdr3_aa: CATSTPAGSGANVLTF
cdr3_nt: TGTGCCACCAGCACCCCCGCGGGGTCTGGGGCCAACGTCCTGACTTTC

clone_size: -
j_call: TRBJ2-5
v_call: TRBV20-1
d_call: TRBD2
cdr3_aa: CSARVGLALYF
cdr3_nt: TGCAGTGCTAGAGTGGGACTAGCCTTGTACTTC

clone_size: -
j_call: TRBJ2-5
v_call: TRBV3-1/TRBV3-2
d_call: -
cdr3_aa: CASSQVAPERLGTQYF
cdr3_nt: TGTGCCAGCAGCCAAGTCGCCCCGGAGCGATTAGGGACCCAGTACTTC

clone_size: -
j_call: TRBJ1-1
v_call: TRBV9
d_call: -
cdr3_aa: CASSSPRGTEAFF
cdr3_nt: TGTGCCAGCAGCTCTCCTCGGGGCACTGAAGCTTTCTTT

clone_size: -
j_call: TRBJ2-1
v_call: TRBV18
d_call: TRBD2
cdr3_aa: CASSPWGLADLGEQFF
cdr3_nt: TGTGCCAGCTCACCATGGGGACTAGCTGACCTAGGGGAGCAGTTCTTC

clone_size: -
j_call: TRBJ2-7
v_call: TRBV6-6
d_call: TRBD2
cdr3_aa: CASSPLAGKGEQYF
cdr3_nt: TGTGCCAGCAGTCCCTTAGCGGGAAAGGGCGAGCAGTACTTC

clone_size: -
j_call: TRBJ1-5
v_call: TRBV6-5
d_call: -
cdr3_aa: CASSQWETGNWHF
cdr3_nt: TGTGCCAGCAGCCAGTGGGAAACAGGGAATTGGCATTTT

clone_size: -
j_call: TRBJ1-5
v_call: TRBV24-1
d_call: -
cdr3_aa: CATSDPRGPNQPQHF
cdr3_nt: TGTGCCACCAGTGACCCCCGCGGCCCGAATCAGCCCCAGCATTTT

clone_size: -
j_call: TRBJ1-2
v_call: TRBV4-2
d_call: -
cdr3_aa: CASSHTESNYGYTF
cdr3_nt: TGTGCCAGCAGCCATACAGAGTCTAACTATGGCTACACCTTC

clone_size: -
j_call: TRBJ1-2
v_call: TRBV18
d_call: -
cdr3_aa: CASSPGTFSGYTF
cdr3_nt: TGTGCCAGCTCTCCCGGGACATTTTCTGGCTACACCTTC

clone_size: -
j_call: TRBJ2-3
v_call: TRBV5-1
d_call: -
cdr3_aa: CASSLALGQGSDTQYF
cdr3_nt: TGCGCCAGCAGCTTGGCCCTTGGTCAGGGTTCGGATACGCAGTATTTT

clone_size: -
j_call: TRBJ1-6
v_call: TRBV18
d_call: -
cdr3_aa: CASSPAGEGSPLHF
cdr3_nt: TGTGCCAGCTCACCAGCGGGGGAAGGTTCACCCCTCCACTTT

clone_size: -
j_call: TRBJ1-4
v_call: TRBV4-2
d_call: TRBD1
cdr3_aa: CASSQPGQAGEKLFF
cdr3_nt: TGTGCCAGCAGCCAGCCCGGACAGGCGGGCGAAAAACTGTTTTTT

clone_size: -
j_call: TRBJ2-7
v_call: TRBV27
d_call: -
cdr3_aa: CASSPTSRGQYF
cdr3_nt: TGTGCCAGCAGTCCTACTAGTCGGGGGCAGTACTTC

clone_size: few
j_call: TRBJ1-1
v_call: TRBV5-1
d_call: -
cdr3_aa: CASSLGAGEAFF
cdr3_nt: TGCGCCAGCAGCTTGGGCGCAGGGGAAGCTTTCTTT

clone_size: once
j_call: TRBJ1-3
v_call: TRBV30
d_call: -
cdr3_aa: CAWSINRGGSGNTIYF
cdr3_nt: TGTGCCTGGAGTATAAACAGAGGAGGCTCTGGAAACACCATATATTTT

clone_size: once
j_call: TRBJ1-1
v_call: TRBV6-6
d_call: -
cdr3_aa: CASRTGGGMNTEAFF
cdr3_nt: TGTGCCAGCAGGACGGGTGGGGGCATGAACACTGAAGCTTTCTTT

clone_size: -
j_call: TRBJ2-7
v_call: TRBV7-9
d_call: -
cdr3_aa: CASSLPYHYEQYF
cdr3_nt: TGTGCCAGCAGCTTACCCTACCACTACGAGCAGTACTTC